This T cell receptor beta chain stems from a study of blood T cell repertoires in COVID-19. The wider study: Collection of acute and convalescent COVID-19 samples took place in the United States, Italy and Spain. T cells, B-cell-depleted T cells, or PBMCs provided the cDNA or gDNA that served as material.

Germline-derived CDR1 and CDR2 are SGHTA and FQGNSA. After removal of 2 bases from V and 3 bases from J, the junction contained 1 base not matched to a gene. The CDR3 runs 14 residues. How the authors handled the data: Nucleated cell counts were estimated from reference gene primer amplification. The repertoire was sequenced with immunoSEQ multiplex PCR; TCRdb's copy has only in-frame clones and lacks some. Clone size and V and J calls were adopted from that table, with D and trimming inferred from the DNA. Of roughly 150,000 clones listed, around 80% are singletons. This chain links TRBV7-2 with TRBJ2-1; 7 bases align to TRBD1. The receptor comes from a woman in her forties or fifties with acute or convalescent COVID-19. Sample: peripheral blood. CDR3 nucleotides: TGTGCCAGCAGCTTACGACAGGGCTACAATGAGCAGTTCTTC. Protein product: CASSLRQGYNEQFF.